This T cell receptor beta chain is from a study of shared clonotypes between healthy human individuals. Deep was the level used in running the assay. An even split of each subset's genomic DNA across several immunoSEQ plates was performed. The data were produced by immunoSEQ multiplex PCR, yet TCRdb's version contains in-frame clones alone and is incomplete. The sample consists of 2 million to 2.5 million clones, 92% of them appearing once. V was pared by 3 bases and J by 0 bases, with 10 bases between. The CDR3 sequence is 15 residues long. Germline V gene lookup returns CDR1 MNHNS and CDR2 SASEGT. Study-level results: Approximately 5.1% was the fraction of naive CD4 clonotypes found shared across a few donors.

This clone appeared a single time. Its antigen is as yet unknown. The origin of this receptor is a man in his late teens or twenties in good health. Some clones in this sample may be carry-over from other donors' samples. What was sequenced was naive CD4+ T cells from PBMCs. Subset reported: CD45RA+ positively selected. The chain links TRBV6-1 to TRBJ2-3; D remains unclear. In DNA, the CDR3 is TGTGCCAGCAGTGACAGCACTCGTAGCACAGATACGCAGTATTTT. Amino acid sequence: CASSDSTRSTDTQYF.